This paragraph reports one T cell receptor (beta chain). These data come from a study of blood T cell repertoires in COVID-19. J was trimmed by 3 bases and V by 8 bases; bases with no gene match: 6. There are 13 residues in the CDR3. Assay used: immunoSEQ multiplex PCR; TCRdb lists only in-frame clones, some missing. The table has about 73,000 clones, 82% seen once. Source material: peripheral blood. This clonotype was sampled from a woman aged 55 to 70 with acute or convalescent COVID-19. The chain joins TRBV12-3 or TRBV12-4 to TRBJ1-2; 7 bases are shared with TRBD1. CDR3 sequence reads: CASLKGADYGYTF. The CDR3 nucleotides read TGTGCCAGCCTGAAGGGGGCGGACTATGGCTACACCTTC.